The T cell receptor beta chain described here comes from a study of cytomegalovirus exposure and HLA in healthy donors. Study-level points and caveats: Investigators reported some 150 TCR beta chains as tied to cytomegalovirus.

This CDR3 region has 16 residues. Looked up from germline, CDR1 is LNHNV and CDR2 is YYDKDF (reference sequence). The ends were cut back, 0 bases at V and 3 bases at J, with 15 bases in the middle. PCR was performed using 60 Vbeta and 13 Jbeta primers. TCRdb's table, derived via immunoSEQ multiplex PCR, lists solely in-frame clones and lacks some. The sample comprises tens of thousands of clones, about three quarters of which are singletons, and 9.7% rests with the top ten. This clone was picked up one time. As yet, its antigen is unknown. The sequenced sample was PBMCs. The rearrangement links TRBV15 to TRBJ2-7; D perhaps matches TRBD2 (6 bases). This receptor was obtained from a man aged 35 to 55 in good health and CMV-seronegative. The CDR3 DNA follows: TGTGCCACCAGCAGAGAGATCGGGGGATCTCTCTACGAGCAGTACTTC. This codes for CATSREIGGSLYEQYF.